This T cell receptor beta chain was observed in a study of blood T cell repertoires in COVID-19. Study summary: COVID-19 samples from acute and convalescent phases originated in the United States, Italy and Spain.

Recruited during active infection, patients (from Seattle) were subsequently followed longitudinally. The CDR3 length is 16 residues. The germline V and J ends were trimmed by 1 base and 5 bases, with 15 bases remaining between them. Per germline, CDR1 LGHNA and CDR2 YSLEER. Original analysis: Using reference gene primer amplification, nucleated cell counts were estimated. The data were produced by immunoSEQ multiplex PCR, yet TCRdb's version contains in-frame clones alone and is incomplete. That table is the source of V, J and clone size, and D and trimming were worked out from the DNA. There are approximately 170,000 clones in the sample; 90% to 95% occur only once, and roughly 2% lies in the top ten.

The receptor was isolated from a woman aged 60-70 years with COVID-19, enrolled during active disease. The sequenced sample consisted of peripheral blood. The J gene is TRBJ2-1, the V gene TRBV4-3; maybe TRBD1 (6 bases). The CDR3 DNA follows: TGCGCCAGCAGCCAAGTGGCTGGCAGGGGAAACAATGAGCAGTTCTTC. This encodes CASSQVAGRGNNEQFF.